The 32 T cell receptor beta chains below all came from one sample that was sequenced in a study of vaccination and CD4 T cells after COVID-19. These receptors' antigens are unknown. The treatment: roughly ten-day PBMC culture with coronavirus spike peptide pools or control peptides (ViraFEST assay). Sequencing of the DNA from cultured CD4+ T cells was carried out with the Oncomine TCR Beta short-read assay. TCRdb redid the calling of the PCR reads with MiXCR, one entry per CDR3 protein. Counted here are 15,000 to 20,000 distinct CDR3 sequences, about a third occurring once; the ten biggest clones make up 14% to 15%. Source material: cultured CD4+ T cells from blood. The receptors were sampled from a human donor with COVID-19.

V is TRBV6-5 and J is TRBJ2-7; D is perhaps TRBD2 (6 bases). V lost 4 bases and J lost 0, with 16 bases in between. Germline CDR1 MNHEY, CDR2 SVGAGI. This CDR3 spans 16 amino acids. The CDR3: CASSSDWGVGSYEQYF. The CDR3 DNA reads TGTGCCAGCAGTTCCGATTGGGGGGTCGGCTCCTACGAGCAGTACTTC.

Judged by abundance, this clonotype is medium-sized (0.01 to 0.1%). The chain couples TRBV6-5 to TRBJ2-5; TRBD2 matches 10 bases. V trimming: 4 bases; J trimming: 5 bases; junction bases outside the gene matches: 7. Looked up from germline, CDR1 is MNHEY and CDR2 is SVGAGI. This CDR3 spans 15 amino acids. The CDR3 DNA reads TGTGCCAGCAGTTTAAGCGGGGGGGGAGGGGAGACCCAGTACTTC. Its protein product is CASSLSGGGGETQYF.

The V and J genes are TRBV7-3 and TRBJ2-1, with 15 bases matching TRBD2. V shed 6 bases and J 0 bases; nucleotides not matched to a gene: 9. The CDR3 sequence is 19 residues long. From germline, CDR1 is SGHTA and CDR2 FQGTGA. The CDR3 here is CASSLPGTSGGSSYNEQFF. CDR3 DNA sequence: TGTGCCAGCAGTCTCCCCGGGACTAGCGGGGGGAGCTCCTACAATGAGCAGTTCTTC.

The genes are TRBV11-3 and TRBJ1-2; D gene uncertain. The ends were cut back, 2 bases at V and 8 bases at J, with 12 bases in the middle. The CDR3 totals 13 residues. Germline assignment: CDR1 SGHNT and CDR2 YENEEA. CDR3 coding DNA: TGTGCCAGCAGCTTATCGTCTACCCAAGGCTACACCTTC. Residues: CASSLSSTQGYTF.

This clonotype was detected a few times. The chain has TRBV5-3 and TRBJ1-1; TRBD1 matches 8 bases. TRBV5-3 counts as an open reading frame of uncertain function. Unmatched junction bases numbered 15, after V lost 8 bases and J lost 0 bases. This CDR3 contains 17 residues. CDR3 sequence: CASSLRQGRRMNTEAFF. Written as DNA, the CDR3 is TGTGCCAGCAGTCTCCGACAGGGGCGGAGGATGAACACTGAAGCTTTCTTT.

The sample holds a few counts of this clonotype. The CDR3 reads CATSDPGTSGDSETQYF. The CDR3, as DNA: TGTGCCACCAGTGATCCGGGGACTAGCGGGGATTCCGAGACCCAGTACTTC. V gene TRBV24-1 combines with J gene TRBJ2-5, with 13 bases matching TRBD2. With V trimmed by 3 bases and J by 5 bases, 8 bases remained unmatched. The CDR3 is 17 residues long. Germline V gene lookup returns CDR1 KGHDR and CDR2 SFDVKD.

V is TRBV6-1 and J is TRBJ1-5; D gene ambiguous. Trimming pared 1 base from V and 4 bases from J, leaving 8 bases between. The CDR3 consists of 14 residues. Germline CDR1 and CDR2: MNHNS and SASEGT. Here the CDR3 DNA reads TGTGCCAGCAGTGAAGGTTCCCTAAATCAGCCCCAGCATTTT. It translates to CASSEGSLNQPQHF.

The chain carries TRBV6-2 or TRBV6-3 and TRBJ2-5; TRBD1 matches at 10 bases. After removal of 5 bases from V and 5 bases from J, the junction contained 5 bases not matched to a gene. This CDR3 comprises 14 residues. In germline, CDR1 is MNHEY, CDR2 SVGEGT. This CDR3 reads CASSGDRGGETQYF. CDR3 nucleotides: TGTGCCAGCAGTGGGGACAGGGGCGGGGAGACCCAGTACTTC.

This clonotype was recorded a few times. V usage is TRBV19 and J usage is TRBJ1-4; 7 nucleotides agree with TRBD1. The ends lost 6 bases at V and 7 bases at J; junction bases unmatched: 5. CDR3 length equals 13 residues. From germline, CDR1 is LNHDA and CDR2 SQIVND (reference sequence). The CDR3 protein is CASRPGQTEKLFF. The CDR3 region has the DNA TGTGCCAGTAGACCGGGACAGACTGAAAAACTGTTTTTT.

This clonotype has only a few counts. The chain is built from TRBV2 and TRBJ1-2; possibly TRBD1 for D (6 bases). Trimming took 11 bases from V and 7 from J, leaving 20 bases between them. CDR1 and CDR2 from the germline V gene are SNHLY and FYNNEI. This CDR3 contains 13 residues. The CDR3: CAGTEGGLRGYTF. The CDR3 DNA sequence: TGTGCCGGGACGGAAGGGGGGTTACGTGGCTACACCTTC. Looking up the rest from reference TRBV2 and TRBJ1-2 gives the full variable domain: EPEVTQTPSHQVTQMGQEVILRCVPISNHLYFYWYRQILGQKVEFLVSFYNNEISEKSEIFDDQFSVERPDGSNFTLKIRSTKLEDSAMYFCAGTEGGLRGYTFGSGTRLTVV.

This clonotype has only a few counts. V usage is TRBV7-3 and J usage is TRBJ2-3; maybe TRBD1 (5 bases). The CDR3 consists of 14 residues. From germline, CDR1 is SGHTA and CDR2 FQGTGA. Trimming pared 5 bases from V and 5 bases from J, leaving 14 bases between. The CDR3: CASSISGAGDTQYF. As DNA, the CDR3 is TGTGCCAGCAGCATAAGTGGGGCAGGAGATACGCAGTATTTT. Combining the CDR3 with reference TRBV7-3 and TRBJ2-3 gives the whole variable domain GAGVSQTPSNKVTEKGKYVELRCDPISGHTALYWYRQSLGQGPEFLIYFQGTGAADDSGLPNDRFFAVRPEGSVSTLKIQRTERGDSAVYLCASSISGAGDTQYFGPGTRLTVL.

The rearrangement uses TRBV5-4 and TRBJ1-4; no reliable D call. Germline loops: CDR1 SGHNT, CDR2 YYREEE (reference sequence). Trimming took off 4 bases at V and 10 bases at J, with 8 bases between the two ends. The CDR3 has 11 amino acids. In nucleotides, the CDR3 is TGTGCCAGCAGCCAAGGAGGAAAACTGTTTTTT. It codes for CASSQGGKLFF.

This clonotype appeared a few times. The chain couples TRBV20-1 to TRBJ2-5, with D perhaps TRBD1 or TRBD2 (6 bases each). The CDR3 contains 14 residues. Germline V lookup: CDR1 DFQATT, CDR2 SNEGSKA (reference sequence). Trimming shortened V by 0 bases and J by 5 bases, and 13 bases separated the two germline ends. CDR3: CSARDIGGGETQYF. The CDR3 coding sequence is TGCAGTGCTAGAGATATAGGAGGGGGGGAGACCCAGTACTTC.

This clonotype was found a few times. The V and J genes are TRBV20-1 and TRBJ1-2, with D uncertain. CDR1 and CDR2 from the germline V gene are DFQATT and SNEGSKA (reference sequence). Trimming took 4 bases from V and 7 from J, leaving 13 bases between them. This CDR3 has 12 residues. The CDR3 DNA reads TGCAGTGCTATCAGACCGGCGGGTGGCTACACCTTC. Translated, it gives CSAIRPAGGYTF.

This rearrangement joins TRBV12-3 or TRBV12-4 to TRBJ1-2; D is undetermined. The CDR3 is 14 residues long. Trimming shortened V by 6 bases and J by 8 bases, and 19 bases separated the two germline ends. CDR3: CASSRRNRKAGYTF. DNA for the CDR3: TGTGCCAGCAGCCGACGGAACAGAAAAGCGGGCTACACCTTC.

This clonotype was counted between two and nine times. V is TRBV30 and J is TRBJ2-3; D gene unclear. The CDR3 runs 11 residues. V gave up 4 bases and J gave up 6 bases, with 8 bases separating them. Per germline, CDR1 GTSNPN and CDR2 SVGIG (reference sequence). Here the CDR3 reads CAWKERDTQYF. CDR3 in DNA: TGTGCCTGGAAGGAGCGTGATACGCAGTATTTT.

Only one count was recorded for this clonotype. The genes are TRBV5-6 and TRBJ2-5, with D perhaps TRBD1 (6 bases). The V gene's germline CDR1 is SGHDT and CDR2 YYEEEE. The CDR3 spans 15 residues. Trimming took 2 bases from V and 5 from J, leaving 16 bases between them. In DNA, the CDR3 is TGTGCCAGCAGCTTTCGTGGACAGCAAGGGGAGACCCAGTACTTC. Its protein is CASSFRGQQGETQYF.

This clonotype ranks as medium-sized. The CDR3 reads CANLTSALPQETQYF. The CDR3 coding sequence is TGTGCCAACCTGACTAGCGCATTACCCCAAGAGACCCAGTACTTC. V is TRBV5-4 and J is TRBJ2-5; 8 nucleotides match TRBD2. The germline CDR1 and CDR2 sequences are SGHNT and YYREEE (reference sequence). This CDR3 is built from 15 residues. Trimming removed 9 bases from V and 1 base from J; junction bases left unmatched: 11. Supplemented by reference TRBV5-4 and TRBJ2-5, the full variable domain reads ETGVTQSPTHLIKTRGQQVTLRCSSQSGHNTVSWYQQALGQGPQFIFQYYREEENGRGNFPPRFSGLQFPNYSSELNVNALELDDSALYLCANLTSALPQETQYFGPGTRLLVL.

V and J are TRBV5-6 and TRBJ1-5, with 7 nucleotides matching TRBD1. The CDR3 consists of 16 residues. V was clipped by 4 bases and J by 4 bases; unmatched bases: 11. The germline gives CDR1 SGHDT, CDR2 YYEEEE. CDR3 bases: TGTGCCAGCAGCAAAAGACAGGGTACCGCTAATCAGCCCCAGCATTTT. Translation: CASSKRQGTANQPQHF. The entire variable domain, with the rest obtained from reference TRBV5-6 and TRBJ1-5, is as follows: DAGVTQSPTHLIKTRGQQVTLRCSPKSGHDTVSWYQQALGQGPQFIFQYYEEEERQRGNFPDRFSGHQFPNYSSELNVNALLLGDSALYLCASSKRQGTANQPQHFGDGTRLSIL.

This clonotype was counted between two and nine times. The V call is TRBV7-8, the J call TRBJ2-7; possibly TRBD2 for D (5 bases). CDR1 and CDR2 (germline): SGHVS, FQNEAQ. The CDR3 extends over 14 amino acids. The V gene lost 5 bases and the J gene lost 6 bases, with 17 bases spanning the gap. In DNA form, the CDR3 reads TGTGCCAGCAGCCGACCCACTAGTTTAGGCGAGCAGTACTTC. It encodes CASSRPTSLGEQYF. Filled out from reference TRBV7-8 and TRBJ2-7, the complete variable domain reads GAGVSQSPRYKVAKRGQDVALRCDPISGHVSLFWYQQALGQGPEFLTYFQNEAQLDKSGLPSDRFFAERPEGSVSTLKIQRTQQEDSAVYLCASSRPTSLGEQYFGPGTRLTVT.

This clonotype was seen more than once but under ten times. The V and J genes are TRBV6-2 or TRBV6-3 and TRBJ1-5; D might be TRBD1 (6 bases). V was clipped by 5 bases and J by 3 bases, with 8 bases between them. The length of the CDR3 is 13 residues. Per the germline V gene, CDR1 is MNHEY and CDR2 is SVGEGT. The chain's CDR3 is CASSHRVNQPQHF. The CDR3 region has the DNA TGTGCCAGCAGTCACAGGGTCAATCAGCCCCAGCATTTT.

V gene TRBV23-1 combines with J gene TRBJ2-7; D is perhaps TRBD1 (6 bases). TRBV23-1 is an ORF; its function is uncertain. Trimming cost V 4 bases and J 0 bases, with 10 bases left between them. The CDR3 totals 14 residues. DNA of the CDR3: TGCGCCAGCAGTCCCCAGGGGAGCTCCTACGAGCAGTACTTC. It encodes CASSPQGSSYEQYF.

This clonotype has just a few counts. This chain links TRBV24-1 with TRBJ2-3; TRBD1 aligns across 9 bases. This CDR3 is built from 16 residues. V lost 2 bases and J lost 6; bases outside the gene matches: 8. Germline V gene sequence: CDR1 KGHDR, CDR2 SFDVKD. CDR3: CATSDSGTGTLDTQYF. CDR3 sequence (DNA): TGTGCCACCAGTGATTCCGGGACAGGGACACTCGATACGCAGTATTTT.

This clonotype was found a few times. V is TRBV6-2 or TRBV6-3 and J is TRBJ2-3; 10 bases align to TRBD2. This CDR3 contains 14 residues. After removal of 6 bases from V and 1 base from J, the junction contained 1 base not matched to a gene. The germline V gene encodes CDR1 MNHEY and CDR2 SVGEGT. CDR3 region: CASRLAGGTDTQYF. CDR3 DNA sequence: TGTGCCAGCAGGCTAGCGGGGGGCACAGATACGCAGTATTTT.

The chain uses TRBV10-3 and TRBJ2-5; D is possibly TRBD1 or TRBD2 (6 bases each). V dropped 11 bases and J dropped 1 base, with 14 bases sitting between them. The V gene's germline CDR1 is ENHRY and CDR2 SYGVKD. The CDR3 extends over 13 amino acids. The CDR3 DNA follows: TGTGCCGCTAGGGGGGATTTCCAAGAGACCCAGTACTTC. Residues: CAARGDFQETQYF.

The sample holds a few counts of this clonotype. The chain has TRBV7-9 and TRBJ1-1; the D is unclear. This CDR3 is built from 12 residues. Per the germline V gene, CDR1 is SEHNR and CDR2 is FQNEAQ (reference sequence). Trimming took 5 bases from V and 10 from J, leaving 14 bases between them. The CDR3 reads CASSPVEGRAFF. The CDR3 DNA follows: TGTGCCAGCAGCCCCGTGGAGGGCCGAGCTTTCTTT.

This chain joins TRBV6-5 and TRBJ1-2; D is possibly TRBD1 (5 bases). Between the trimmed V and J ends, which lost 2 bases and 2 bases, there was a span of 12 bases. This CDR3 region has 15 residues. Looked up from germline, CDR1 is MNHEY and CDR2 is SVGAGI. The CDR3 spells CASSYRGTVNYGYTF. Here the CDR3 DNA reads TGTGCCAGCAGTTACCGAGGGACGGTCAACTATGGCTACACCTTC.

This clonotype has just a few counts. This chain uses TRBV7-3 with TRBJ1-2; tentatively, D is TRBD1 (5 bases). Trimming took 6 bases from V and 8 from J, leaving 19 bases between them. Germline V gene lookup returns CDR1 SGHTA and CDR2 FQGTGA. This CDR3 region has 14 residues. In DNA, the CDR3 is TGTGCCAGCAGTCCCCGAGGAGGGGCCTTAGGCTACACCTTC. It is translated as CASSPRGGALGYTF.

This clonotype was observed once. The chain combines TRBV12-3 or TRBV12-4 with TRBJ1-2; unclear D gene. The CDR3 is made up of 21 amino acids. V lost 3 bases and J 0 bases, leaving 29 bases between the germline ends. The CDR3 DNA sequence: TGTGCCAGCAGTTTGCGGCCCGGGGTTTTCCTTCCAAAGAGGACTAACTATGGCTACACCTTC. Its translation is CASSLRPGVFLPKRTNYGYTF.

V gene TRBV11-2 combines with J gene TRBJ2-3; D remains unclear. Trimming stripped 1 base from V and 0 bases from J, with 11 bases between. This CDR3 contains 16 residues. Germline V gene sequence: CDR1 SGHAT, CDR2 FQNNGV. This CDR3 is CASSLALLSSTDTQYF. CDR3 DNA sequence: TGTGCCAGCAGCTTAGCTCTGCTTTCTAGCACAGATACGCAGTATTTT.

The chain has TRBV19 and TRBJ1-5, with TRBD1 matching over 7 bases. The V and J ends lost 4 bases and 2 bases, in that order; junction bases with no gene match: 8. The CDR3 consists of 16 residues. From germline, CDR1 is LNHDA and CDR2 SQIVND (reference sequence). CDR3: CASSTSDRRGNQPQHF. The CDR3 DNA reads TGTGCCAGTAGTACCTCGGACAGGAGGGGCAATCAGCCCCAGCATTTT.

The rearrangement joins TRBV19 to TRBJ2-7; D is perhaps TRBD2 (6 bases). The CDR3 runs 12 residues. The germline gives CDR1 LNHDA, CDR2 SQIVND (reference sequence). Trimming pared 1 base from V and 6 bases from J, leaving 7 bases between. The CDR3 is CASSIGRGEQYF. The CDR3 DNA follows: TGTGCCAGTAGTATAGGGAGGGGCGAGCAGTACTTC.